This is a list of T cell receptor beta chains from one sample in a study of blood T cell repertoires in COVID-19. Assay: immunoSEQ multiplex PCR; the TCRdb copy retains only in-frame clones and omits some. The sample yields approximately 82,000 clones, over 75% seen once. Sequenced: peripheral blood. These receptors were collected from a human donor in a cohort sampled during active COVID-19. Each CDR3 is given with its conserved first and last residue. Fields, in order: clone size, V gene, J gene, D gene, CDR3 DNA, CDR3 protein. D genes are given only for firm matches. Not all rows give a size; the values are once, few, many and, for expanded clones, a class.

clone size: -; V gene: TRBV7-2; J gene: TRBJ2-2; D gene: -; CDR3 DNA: TGTGCCAGCAGCCCCCAGGGTCTAGTTCTCACCGGGGAGCTGTTTTTT; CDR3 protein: CASSPQGLVLTGELFF
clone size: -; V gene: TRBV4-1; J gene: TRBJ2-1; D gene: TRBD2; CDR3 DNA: TGCGCCAGCAGCCAACCTAGCGGGGCCTACAATGAGCAGTTCTTC; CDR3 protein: CASSQPSGAYNEQFF
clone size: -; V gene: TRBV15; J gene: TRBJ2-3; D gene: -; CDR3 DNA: TGTGCCACCAGCAGGGCCAGGGCTAGCACAGATACGCAGTATTTT; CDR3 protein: CATSRARASTDTQYF
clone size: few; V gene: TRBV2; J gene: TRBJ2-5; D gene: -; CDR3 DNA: TGTGCCAGCAGTGAACGGCTGGGGCTCCAAGAGACCCAGTACTTC; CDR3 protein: CASSERLGLQETQYF
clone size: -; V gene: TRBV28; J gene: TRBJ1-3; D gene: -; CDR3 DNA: TGTGCCAGCGGCCCGCAGGGAGGAAACACCATATATTTT; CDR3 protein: CASGPQGGNTIYF
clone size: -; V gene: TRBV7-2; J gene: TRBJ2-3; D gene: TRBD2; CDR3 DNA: TGTGCCAGCAGCTTGCTGCTCGGGGGGGCCCTCACAGATACGCAGTATTTT; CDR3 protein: CASSLLLGGALTDTQYF
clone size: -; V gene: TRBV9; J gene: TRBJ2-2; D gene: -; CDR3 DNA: TGTGCCAGCAGCGCCAGGGTCGGGACCGGGGAGCTGTTTTTT; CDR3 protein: CASSARVGTGELFF
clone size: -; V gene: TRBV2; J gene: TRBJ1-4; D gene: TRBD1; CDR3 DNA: TGTGCCAGCAGTGTACTTGGGACAGGGCGTCGAGAAAAACTGTTTTTT; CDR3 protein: CASSVLGTGRREKLFF
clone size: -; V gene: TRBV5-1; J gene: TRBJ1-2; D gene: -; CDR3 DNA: TGCGCCAGCAGCTTGGGGACAACGACTTATCGCTACACCTTC; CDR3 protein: CASSLGTTTYRYTF
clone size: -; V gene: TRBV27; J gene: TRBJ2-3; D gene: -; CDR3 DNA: TGTGCCAGCAGTCCCCCCCCCGGGACTGGTACGCAGTATTTT; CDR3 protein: CASSPPPGTGTQYF
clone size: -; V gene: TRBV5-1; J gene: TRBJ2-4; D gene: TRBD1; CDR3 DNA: TGCGCCAGCAGCTCCGCCGGGACAGGGGCCAAAAACATTCAGTACTTC; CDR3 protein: CASSSAGTGAKNIQYF
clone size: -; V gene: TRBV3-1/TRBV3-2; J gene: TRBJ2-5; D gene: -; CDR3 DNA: TGTGCCAGCAGCCAGGTGCGGGGCATCCAAGAGACCCAGTACTTC; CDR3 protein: CASSQVRGIQETQYF
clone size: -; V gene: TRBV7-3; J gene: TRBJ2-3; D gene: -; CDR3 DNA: TGTGCCAGCAGGCCTTCGGGGGGCCGCACAGATACGCAGTATTTT; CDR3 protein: CASRPSGGRTDTQYF
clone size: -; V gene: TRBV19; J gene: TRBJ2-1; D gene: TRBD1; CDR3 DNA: TGTGCCAGTAGTCCCCTAGGGGGCAGGGGGCAGTTCTTC; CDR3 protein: CASSPLGGRGQFF
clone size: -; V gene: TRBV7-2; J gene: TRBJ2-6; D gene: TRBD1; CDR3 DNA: TGTGCCAGCAGCTCCGAGGGACAGACCTCTGGGGCCAACGTCCTGACTTTC; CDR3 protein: CASSSEGQTSGANVLTF
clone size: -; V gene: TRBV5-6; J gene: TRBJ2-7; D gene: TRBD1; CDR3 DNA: TGTGCCAGCAGCACATCCGGGACAGGGTGGGGCGAGCAGTACTTC; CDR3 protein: CASSTSGTGWGEQYF
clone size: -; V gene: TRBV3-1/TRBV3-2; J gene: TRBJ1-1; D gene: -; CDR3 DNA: TGTGCCAGCAGCCAAGGGGGGGGGTATACACTGAAAGCTTTCTTT; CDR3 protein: CASSQGGGYTLKAFF
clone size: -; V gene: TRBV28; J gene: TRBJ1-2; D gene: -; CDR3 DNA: TGTGCCATACTAGGGCGGGCCAACTCTAACTATGGCTACACCTTC; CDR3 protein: CAILGRANSNYGYTF
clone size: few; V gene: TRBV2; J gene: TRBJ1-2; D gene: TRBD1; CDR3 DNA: TGTGCCAGCTGGGGGCAGGGGGCGAGAGGCTACACCTTC; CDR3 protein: CASWGQGARGYTF
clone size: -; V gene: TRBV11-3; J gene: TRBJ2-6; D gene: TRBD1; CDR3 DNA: TGTGCCAGCAGCCCGGGACAGGGGGACGCTGGGGCCAACGTCCTGACTTTC; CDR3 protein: CASSPGQGDAGANVLTF
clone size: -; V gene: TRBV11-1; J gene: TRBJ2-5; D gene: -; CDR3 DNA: TGTGCCAGCAGCTTACCCGGAGTACTGAGCCAGTACTTC; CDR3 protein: CASSLPGVLSQYF
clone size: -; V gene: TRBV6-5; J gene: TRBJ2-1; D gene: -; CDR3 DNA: TGTGCCAGCAGTTACCGACAGGATTACTACAATGAGCAGTTCTTC; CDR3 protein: CASSYRQDYYNEQFF
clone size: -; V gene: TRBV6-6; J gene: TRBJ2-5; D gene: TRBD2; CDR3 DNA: TGTGCCAGCGTTTTCCCAGCGGGGGGAAGGGAGACCCAGTACTTC; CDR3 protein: CASVFPAGGRETQYF
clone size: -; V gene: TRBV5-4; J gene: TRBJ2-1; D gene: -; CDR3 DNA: TGTGCCAGCAGGGGGGCCGGGGATGAGCAGTTCTTC; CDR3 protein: CASRGAGDEQFF
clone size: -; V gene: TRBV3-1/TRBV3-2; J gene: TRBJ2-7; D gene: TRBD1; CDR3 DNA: TGTGCCAGCAGCCAAAGTTACGGGACAGGGGACGAGCAGTACTTC; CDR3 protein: CASSQSYGTGDEQYF
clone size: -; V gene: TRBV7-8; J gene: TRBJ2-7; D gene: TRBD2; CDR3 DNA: TGTGCCAGCAGTTCTAGACTAGCGGGGATTATCTACGAGCAGTACTTC; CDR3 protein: CASSSRLAGIIYEQYF
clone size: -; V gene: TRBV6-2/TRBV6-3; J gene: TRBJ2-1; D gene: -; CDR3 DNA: TGTGCCAGCAGTTACCTGGGACTGAACCCCAATGAGCAGTTCTTC; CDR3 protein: CASSYLGLNPNEQFF
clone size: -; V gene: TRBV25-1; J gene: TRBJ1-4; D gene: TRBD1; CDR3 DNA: TGTGCCAGCAGTGAATCCACAGGGGCTTGGAGTGAAAAACTGTTTTTT; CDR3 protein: CASSESTGAWSEKLFF
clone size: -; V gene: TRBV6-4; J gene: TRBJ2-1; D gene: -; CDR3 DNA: TGTGCCAGCAGTGAAGGGCAGGGAACGGGCAATGAGCAGTTCTTC; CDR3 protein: CASSEGQGTGNEQFF
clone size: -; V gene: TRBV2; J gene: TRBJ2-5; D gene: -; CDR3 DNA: TGTGCCAGCAGTGAATCCACAGGGCCATTTGGAGAGACCCAGTACTTC; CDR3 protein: CASSESTGPFGETQYF
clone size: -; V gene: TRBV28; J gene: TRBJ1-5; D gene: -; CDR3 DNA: TGTGCCAGCAGTTTTCCCGGCGGGGGCAGCAATCAGCCCCAGCATTTT; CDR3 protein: CASSFPGGGSNQPQHF
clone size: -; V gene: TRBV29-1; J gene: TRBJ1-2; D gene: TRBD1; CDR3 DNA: TGCAGCGTCCAACCGGGACAGGGGAATGGCTACACCTTC; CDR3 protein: CSVQPGQGNGYTF
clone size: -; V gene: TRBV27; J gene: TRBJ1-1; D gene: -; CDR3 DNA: TGTGCCAGCAGTTTAAGTGGAGGGACTGAAGCTTTCTTT; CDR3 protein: CASSLSGGTEAFF